What follows are 17 T cell receptor beta chains derived from one specimen sequenced in a study of lymphopenia after photon versus proton radiotherapy. Using immunoSEQ multiplex PCR, the repertoire was profiled, and TCRdb retains in-frame clones only, with some absent. The data show approximately 45,000 clones, roughly 85% seen once. Sample: peripheral blood, taken from a patient treated with photon-based radiotherapy. The receptor source for this set is a man aged 35 to 55 with gastric cancer.

This chain links TRBV5-4 with TRBJ2-3; 7 nucleotides match TRBD2. The CDR3 totals 16 residues. Germline values: CDR1 SGHNT, CDR2 YYREEE (reference sequence). The ends lost 5 bases at V and 0 bases at J; junction bases unmatched: 9. CDR3 sequence reads: CASSPPRGGSTDTQYF. CDR3 DNA: TGTGCCAGCAGTCCCCCCCGCGGGGGAAGCACAGATACGCAGTATTTT.

CDR3 nucleotide sequence: TGTGCCAGCAGCTTAGCGCTCTTAACAGCTATCCACATCGGCGAGCAGTACTTC. This codes for CASSLALLTAIHIGEQYF. This chain connects TRBV7-2 to TRBJ2-7; D ambiguous. Germline assignment: CDR1 SGHTA and CDR2 FQGNSA. Trimming removed 0 bases at V and 6 bases at J, with 24 bases between. This CDR3 is built from 18 residues.

The CDR3 coding sequence is TGCAGCGTTGAAGATCAGGGTGGCGGCTACACCTTC. It codes for CSVEDQGGGYTF. This chain connects TRBV29-1 to TRBJ1-2; D may be TRBD1 (5 bases). The CDR3 has 12 residues. Germline CDR1 SQVTM, CDR2 ANQGSEA. The V and J ends lost 0 bases and 8 bases respectively, with 10 bases between them.

The chain combines TRBV30 with TRBJ1-1; a possible D gene is TRBD1 (6 bases). In germline, CDR1 is GTSNPN, CDR2 SVGIG (reference sequence). V was shortened by 3 bases and J by 4 bases, with 15 bases between the two germline ends. This CDR3 has 14 residues. DNA for the CDR3: TGTGCCTGGAGCGCCGGGACAAAGGGCACTGAAGCTTTCTTT. This gives the protein CAWSAGTKGTEAFF.

The J gene is TRBJ2-7, the V gene TRBV7-3, with 9 bases aligning to TRBD2. The CDR3 is made up of 14 amino acids. V shed 5 bases, J shed 6 bases, and the junction held 8 bases outside the gene matches. The germline V gene encodes CDR1 SGHTA and CDR2 FQGTGA. CDR3 bases: TGTGCCAGCAGCGTAGCGGGGGCCGCTGGCGAGCAGTACTTC. It is translated as CASSVAGAAGEQYF.

This clone occurred once. The rearrangement uses TRBV21-1 and TRBJ2-3; no check of the table's D call, TRBD2, against the DNA was made. TRBV21-1 is shown as a pseudogene. The CDR3 has 15 amino acids. The CDR3 DNA sequence: TGTGCCAGCATCGGTAGCGGGGGAGATACAGATACGCAGTATTTT. It yields the protein CASIGSGGDTDTQYF.

About this clone itself: The same CDR3 is also encoded by other DNA sequences in this sample. This chain uses TRBV19 with TRBJ1-5, with 7 bases matching TRBD1. This CDR3 has 15 amino acids. With 6 bases clipped from V and 2 bases from J, the junction kept 7 bases outside the gene matches. Germline values: CDR1 LNHDA, CDR2 SQIVND (reference sequence). The CDR3 nucleotides are TGTGCCAGTAGCACCCGCGACAGGGGCAATCAGCCCCAGCATTTT. Its translation is CASSTRDRGNQPQHF.

This clone was seen only a few times. The V and J genes are TRBV2 and TRBJ2-1; D unresolved. The length of the CDR3 is 14 residues. Trimming removed 3 bases from V and 7 bases from J, with 13 bases in between. Germline assignment: CDR1 SNHLY and CDR2 FYNNEI. The CDR3 loop reads CASSEGSVRNEQFF. Here the CDR3 DNA reads TGTGCCAGCAGTGAGGGGTCAGTGCGAAATGAGCAGTTCTTC.

This rearrangement joins TRBV9 to TRBJ1-2, with D maybe TRBD1 (6 bases). The germline V gene encodes CDR1 SGDLS and CDR2 YYNGEE. V lost 3 bases and J lost 7, with 13 bases in between. This CDR3 has 13 amino acids. In DNA form, the CDR3 reads TGTGCCAGCAGCGAGACGGACAGCGTTGGCTACACCTTC. Amino acids: CASSETDSVGYTF.

V is TRBV9 and J is TRBJ2-3; 8 nucleotides align to TRBD2. V dropped 1 base and J dropped 6; count of bases not matched to a gene: 10. Per germline, CDR1 SGDLS and CDR2 YYNGEE. The CDR3 totals 16 residues. CDR3 DNA sequence: TGTGCCAGCAGCGTATTAGGCGGGGGGCCCGGGGATACGCAGTATTTT. It codes for CASSVLGGGPGDTQYF.

This chain joins TRBV7-3 and TRBJ1-1; no reliable D call. The CDR3 spans 13 residues. CDR1 and CDR2 from the germline V gene are SGHTA and FQGTGA. The V end was cut by 3 bases, the J end by 0 bases, with 5 bases between. For the CDR3, the DNA is TGTGCCAGCAGCTTTTCCATGAACACTGAAGCTTTCTTT. It yields the protein CASSFSMNTEAFF.

This chain joins TRBV6-1 and TRBJ1-5; TRBD1 matches 7 bases. The CDR3 sequence is 13 residues long. Germline assignment: CDR1 MNHNS and CDR2 SASEGT. Trimming took 7 bases from V and 5 from J; bases not matched to a gene: 5. CDR3 sequence reads: CASKTGQDQPQHF. CDR3 DNA sequence: TGTGCCAGCAAAACAGGACAGGATCAGCCCCAGCATTTT.

The chain is built from TRBV9 and TRBJ1-4, with 8 bases identical to TRBD1. Germline V gene sequence: CDR1 SGDLS, CDR2 YYNGEE. With V trimmed by 2 bases and J by 11 bases, 14 bases remained unmatched. The CDR3 consists of 16 residues. CDR3: CASSVAPGTGQGKLFF. As DNA, the CDR3 is TGTGCCAGCAGCGTCGCCCCAGGGACAGGTCAAGGGAAACTGTTTTTT.

The V gene is TRBV12-5, the J gene TRBJ1-2; 8 nucleotides match TRBD1. The CDR3 has 16 residues. J gave up 4 bases and V 7 bases, and 14 bases lay outside the gene matches. The germline V gene encodes CDR1 LGHNT and CDR2 FRNRAP. The CDR3 is CASAQRPGQVSYGYTF. CDR3 nucleotide sequence: TGTGCTAGTGCTCAGAGACCGGGACAGGTTTCCTATGGCTACACCTTC.

Comment on this clone: Compared with germline, one end of the junction differs, possibly owing to a read error. The rearrangement joins TRBV7-2 to TRBJ1-4; 8 positions match TRBD1. Germline-derived CDR1 and CDR2 are SGHTA and FQGNSA. The CDR3 length is 13 residues. The CDR3, as DNA: TGTGCCAGCAGCCCCCGACCGGGACAGGTGTTGAGCTTT. Translating it yields CASSPRPGQVLSF.

This chain uses TRBV2 with TRBJ1-2, with D perhaps matching TRBD1 (6 bases). This CDR3 region has 13 residues. Germline V gives CDR1 SNHLY, CDR2 FYNNEI. Trimming pared 2 bases from V and 2 bases from J, leaving 6 bases between. For the CDR3, the DNA is TGTGCCAGCAGTGAAACAGGGAACTATGGCTACACCTTC. Translation: CASSETGNYGYTF.

This clone has a single count. The V gene is TRBV13, the J gene TRBJ1-4; tentatively, D is TRBD1 (5 bases). The germline gives CDR1 PRHDT, CDR2 FYEKMQ (reference sequence). With 3 bases removed from V and 8 bases from J, the gap between germline ends came to 13 bases. This CDR3 comprises 14 residues. CDR3 protein: CASSLGRVAEKLFF. The CDR3, as DNA: TGTGCCAGCAGCTTGGGCAGGGTCGCCGAAAAACTGTTTTTT.